Listed here is a single TCR beta chain. Its antigen is currently unknown. This sample was taken from a study of T cell repertoires in ileal Crohn's disease. Study as a whole: About half of patients got postoperative therapy: about ten thiopurines, about 20 anti-TNF.

The assay was immunoSEQ multiplex PCR, and TCRdb's table has in-frame clones only and misses some. The table includes around 5,700 clones, around 80% detected once. Findings of the study overall: Clonality above 26.8% at surgery always came with endoscopic recurrence. Compared with non-smokers, active smokers at surgery showed more clonal expansions. High-frequency clones were more common in sorted CD8 than CD4 cells.

J was trimmed by 7 bases and V by 6 bases; bases with no gene match: 6. The CDR3 consists of 15 residues. The germline V gene encodes CDR1 SNHLY and CDR2 FYNNEI. This clonotype originated in an adult with Crohn's disease. The chain is built from TRBV2 and TRBJ2-2; the match to TRBD1 covers 12 bases. The source material was ileal tissue. CDR3 protein: CASRRDRGQIGELFF. For the CDR3, the DNA is TGTGCCAGCAGGAGGGACAGGGGGCAAATCGGGGAGCTGTTTTTT. Combining the CDR3 with reference TRBV2 and TRBJ2-2 gives the whole variable domain EPEVTQTPSHQVTQMGQEVILRCVPISNHLYFYWYRQILGQKVEFLVSFYNNEISEKSEIFDDQFSVERPDGSNFTLKIRSTKLEDSAMYFCASRRDRGQIGELFFGEGSRLTVL.